The clone carrying this T cell receptor (beta chain) was counted many times. Germline V gene sequence: CDR1 MDHEN, CDR2 SYDVKM. The CDR3 spans 16 residues. V lost 1 base, J lost 4 bases, and 14 bases lay in between. Relying on iRepertoire HTBI primers and Arm-PCR of CDR3 regions, the team built TCR beta libraries. TCRdb fed the multiplex PCR reads into MiXCR, producing one record per CDR3 protein. Of about 610,000 distinct CDR3 sequences listed, approximately 16% are singletons. The data were taken from a study of regulatory T cells in long-lasting Graves disease. Documented time point: newly diagnosed GD, antithyroid drugs for less than 3 months. PBMCs were the source of the RNA used for TCR sequencing. A further study also used this sample, focusing on T cells in Graves' hyperthyroidism and ophthalmopathy. Turning to that study: Clonotypes that were expanded in thyroid above 0.001 mostly appeared in blood too. In the analysis, a 13 V-J model separated ophthalmopathy from stable hyperthyroidism.

The receptor's source is a man aged 18 to 35 with Graves disease. Sample: peripheral blood mononuclear cells (PBMCs), taken at new diagnosis, from a patient treated with antithyroid drugs. The J gene is TRBJ1-3, the V gene TRBV28; D gene uncertain. CDR3 region: CASSLLRGSVGNTIYF. Written as DNA, the CDR3 is TGTGCCAGCAGTTTATTGCGAGGGTCGGTGGGAAACACCATATATTTT.